The 28 T cell receptor beta chains below come from one sample, sequenced in a study of blood T cell repertoires in COVID-19. Measured with immunoSEQ multiplex PCR; TCRdb has only the in-frame clones, and not every one. The top ten clones hold roughly 4.5% of a sample with 50,000 to 65,000 clones, about 85% of them seen once. The sequenced sample consisted of peripheral blood. All receptors come from a man in his forties with active COVID-19.

This rearrangement joins TRBV4-1 to TRBJ2-7; maybe TRBD1 (6 bases). Germline V gene data show CDR1 as MGHRA and CDR2 as YSYEKL. V was shortened by 1 base and J by 3 bases, with 16 bases between the two germline ends. The CDR3 is 16 residues long. For the CDR3, the DNA is TGCGCCAGCAGCCAAGTGTGGACAGCCCAAGTCTACGAGCAGTACTTC. Protein: CASSQVWTAQVYEQYF.

The chain joins TRBV25-1 to TRBJ2-7, with D possibly being TRBD2 (5 bases). The V gene's germline CDR1 is MGHDK and CDR2 SYGVNS. The V gene lost 4 bases and the J gene lost 3 bases, with 16 bases spanning the gap. The length of the CDR3 is 15 residues. Written as DNA, the CDR3 is TGTGCCAGCAGTGTCTGGGTCCGGGGAGTCTACGAGCAGTACTTC. Encoded protein: CASSVWVRGVYEQYF.

The chain is built from TRBV11-3 and TRBJ2-1, with D possibly being TRBD1 (9 bases). CDR3 length equals 17 residues. V lost 4 bases and J 8 bases, leaving 24 bases between the germline ends. CDR1 is SGHNT, CDR2 YENEEA, per germline. The CDR3 loop reads CASSSRSGGTGMDEQFF. The CDR3 region has the DNA TGTGCCAGCAGCTCGCGGTCGGGGGGGACAGGGATGGATGAGCAGTTCTTC.

This chain uses TRBV9 with TRBJ2-2, with D tentatively TRBD1 (5 bases). Germline V gene data show CDR1 as SGDLS and CDR2 as YYNGEE. There are 17 residues in the CDR3. With 4 bases removed from V and 0 bases from J, the gap between germline ends came to 16 bases. CDR3 residues: CASSPIRTPTNTGELFF. The DNA of the CDR3 is TGTGCCAGCAGCCCTATTCGGACACCGACGAACACCGGGGAGCTGTTTTTT.

The gene calls are TRBV30 and TRBJ1-1, with TRBD1 matching over 8 bases. This CDR3 is 14 amino acids long. From germline, CDR1 is GTSNPN and CDR2 SVGIG (reference sequence). The junction had 11 bases not matched to a gene; V was cut back by 3 bases and J by 8 bases. CDR3 DNA: TGTGCCTGGAGGCCTGGACAGGGCGGTTTCGAAGCTTTCTTT. It encodes CAWRPGQGGFEAFF.

The genes are TRBV5-5 and TRBJ2-2, with D uncertain. V gave up 3 bases and J gave up 2 bases, with 11 bases separating them. The CDR3 length is 15 residues. Germline V gene data show CDR1 as SGHKS and CDR2 as YYEKEE (reference sequence). The CDR3 loop is CASSSRPENTGELFF. CDR3 nucleotides: TGTGCCAGCAGCTCCAGGCCTGAAAACACCGGGGAGCTGTTTTTT.

This clone was found a few times. CDR3 protein: CASSLTSGSLNEQFF. CDR3 DNA sequence: TGTGCCAGCAGCTTGACTAGCGGGAGTCTCAATGAGCAGTTCTTC. The chain recombines TRBV11-3 with TRBJ2-1, with 12 bases fitting TRBD2. There are 15 residues in the CDR3. The germline V gene encodes CDR1 SGHNT and CDR2 YENEEA. V shed 3 bases and J 6 bases; nucleotides not matched to a gene: 3.

The chain combines TRBV7-2 with TRBJ2-7; 10 bases are shared with TRBD2. This CDR3 spans 15 amino acids. J gave up 3 bases and V 3 bases, and 5 bases lay outside the gene matches. Germline loops: CDR1 SGHTA, CDR2 FQGNSA. This CDR3 is CASSFLAGESYEQYF. The CDR3 DNA reads as TGTGCCAGCAGCTTCCTAGCGGGAGAGAGCTACGAGCAGTACTTC.

This clone was seen only once. V gene TRBV11-2 combines with J gene TRBJ2-2; D ambiguous. Germline CDR1 reads SGHAT; CDR2 reads FQNNGV. Trimming left V 5 bases short and J 2 bases short, with 15 bases between. The CDR3 runs to 16 residues. CDR3 bases: TGTGCCAGCAGCCCCCGAGCTGACACTAACACCGGGGAGCTGTTTTTT. Translation: CASSPRADTNTGELFF.

This chain links TRBV3-1 (or the pseudogene TRBV3-2) with TRBJ1-6, with D hard to call. In germline, CDR1 is LGHDT, CDR2 YNNKEL (reference sequence). V was trimmed by 6 bases and J by 0 bases, leaving 6 bases between them. The CDR3 contains 14 residues. The CDR3 nucleotides are TGTGCCAGCAGGGAGAGCTCCTATAATTCACCCCTCCACTTT. Amino acids: CASRESSYNSPLHF.

The chain recombines TRBV5-1 with TRBJ2-3, with D perhaps matching TRBD1 (6 bases). The CDR3 runs 16 residues. The germline V gene encodes CDR1 SGHRS and CDR2 YFSETQ. V was clipped by 4 bases and J by 2 bases, with 17 bases between them. The CDR3 sequence: CASSTRQAPPTDTQYF. Here the CDR3 DNA reads TGCGCCAGCAGCACACGACAGGCGCCCCCCACAGATACGCAGTATTTT.

The rearrangement joins TRBV13 to TRBJ1-1; D is uncertain. The CDR3 runs to 15 residues. Germline CDR1 and CDR2: PRHDT and FYEKMQ (reference sequence). V was cut by 5 bases and J by 1 base, with 14 bases left in between. The CDR3 sequence: CASSNTGSGNTEAFF. The CDR3 bases are TGTGCCAGCAGCAATACTGGGTCGGGGAACACTGAAGCTTTCTTT. The whole variable domain, filled in from reference TRBV13 and TRBJ1-1, reads AAGVIQSPRHLIKEKRETATLKCYPIPRHDTVYWYQQGPGQDPQFLISFYEKMQSDKGSIPDRFSAQQFSDYHSELNMSSLELGDSALYFCASSNTGSGNTEAFFGQGTRLTVV.

This chain links TRBV5-5 with TRBJ2-1, with 7 bases that match TRBD2. The CDR3 is 15 residues long. V shed 3 bases and J 10 bases; nucleotides not matched to a gene: 13. The germline V gene has CDR1 SGHKS and CDR2 YYEKEE (reference sequence). The CDR3: CASSSERDPRGEQFF. CDR3 in DNA: TGTGCCAGCAGCTCAGAGCGGGATCCCAGAGGAGAGCAGTTCTTC.

J is TRBJ1-5 and V is TRBV19; D uncertain. The germline CDR1 and CDR2 sequences are LNHDA and SQIVND (reference sequence). The V end lost 5 bases, the J end lost 4 bases, and 12 bases lay between the germline ends. The CDR3 runs 14 residues. The CDR3 bases are TGTGCCAGTAGTGTAGGACGAGGGAATCAGCCCCAGCATTTT. Amino acid sequence: CASSVGRGNQPQHF. The complete variable domain, with remaining parts taken from reference TRBV19 and TRBJ1-5, reads DGGITQSPKYLFRKEGQNVTLSCEQNLNHDAMYWYRQDPGQGLRLIYYSQIVNDFQKGDIAEGYSVSREKKESFPLTVTSAQKNPTAFYLCASSVGRGNQPQHFGDGTRLSIL.

This sequence joins TRBV27 and TRBJ1-1; possibly TRBD1 for D (6 bases). Deletions cut 6 bases from V and 4 bases from J, with 12 bases between. CDR3 length equals 13 residues. CDR1 and CDR2 (germline): MNHEY, SMNVEV (reference sequence). CDR3 sequence (DNA): TGTGCCAGCAGGCACAGGGCCTCCACTGAAGCTTTCTTT. Translated, it gives CASRHRASTEAFF.

V usage is TRBV19 and J usage is TRBJ1-5; 12 positions agree with TRBD1. The V gene end was trimmed by 5 bases and the J gene end by 4 bases; junction bases not matched to a gene: 15. Germline V CDR1 and CDR2: LNHDA, SQIVND (reference sequence). The CDR3 length is 19 residues. The CDR3 region is CASSGWGQGAEIWNQPQHF. The CDR3 DNA is TGTGCCAGTAGTGGGTGGGGACAGGGGGCCGAAATATGGAATCAGCCCCAGCATTTT.

The gene calls are TRBV28 and TRBJ1-2, with TRBD1 matching over 9 bases. V was pared by 5 bases and J by 2 bases, with 12 bases of the junction left unmatched. This CDR3 has 17 amino acids. Germline CDR1 reads MDHEN; CDR2 reads SYDVKM. The CDR3 nucleotides read TGTGCCAGCAGTCATTCCGGGACAGGGTTTATAAACTATGGCTACACCTTC. Encoded protein: CASSHSGTGFINYGYTF.

This chain joins TRBV12-3 or TRBV12-4 and TRBJ1-5; D gene uncertain. This CDR3 contains 13 residues. The V gene lost 3 bases and the J gene lost 6 bases, with 9 bases spanning the gap. The chain's CDR3 is CASSFSIVQPQHF. The CDR3 DNA follows: TGTGCCAGCAGTTTTAGCATTGTTCAGCCCCAGCATTTT.

In this sample, this clone turned up once. This chain links TRBV19 with TRBJ2-7; tentatively, D is TRBD1 (5 bases). This CDR3 has 14 amino acids. Germline V gives CDR1 LNHDA, CDR2 SQIVND (reference sequence). V lost 3 bases to trimming and J lost 2 bases, with 11 bases between them. CDR3 protein: CASSMTRDPYEQYF. CDR3 in DNA: TGTGCCAGTAGTATGACCAGGGATCCCTACGAGCAGTACTTC. Using reference TRBV19 and TRBJ2-7 for the parts outside the CDR3, the full variable domain is DGGITQSPKYLFRKEGQNVTLSCEQNLNHDAMYWYRQDPGQGLRLIYYSQIVNDFQKGDIAEGYSVSREKKESFPLTVTSAQKNPTAFYLCASSMTRDPYEQYFGPGTRLTVT.

V and J are TRBV3-1 (or the pseudogene TRBV3-2) and TRBJ2-4; 7 bases line up with TRBD2. The V and J ends lost 10 bases and 8 bases, in that order; junction bases with no gene match: 26. Per germline, CDR1 LGHDT and CDR2 YNNKEL (reference sequence). This CDR3 has 18 residues. The DNA of the CDR3 is TGTGCCATCTACAGTACCCCGATACCGGGACTAAGGTCGTACATTCAGTACTTC. Its translation: CAIYSTPIPGLRSYIQYF.

J is TRBJ2-1 and V is TRBV6-5; 12 positions agree with TRBD2. J gave up 13 bases and V 6 bases, and 13 bases lay outside the gene matches. Looked up from germline, CDR1 is MNHEY and CDR2 is SVGAGI. The CDR3 totals 15 residues. The CDR3 nucleotides are TGTGCCAGCAGCCCCTTCGGACTAGCGGGGTTGGAACAGTTCTTC. This codes for CASSPFGLAGLEQFF.

The V gene is TRBV5-4, the J gene TRBJ2-2, with D perhaps TRBD2 (6 bases). In germline, CDR1 is SGHNT, CDR2 YYREEE (reference sequence). The CDR3 is made up of 17 amino acids. Trimming removed 1 base from V and 2 bases from J, with 15 bases in between. The CDR3 here is CASSLREIDLNTGELFF. CDR3 nucleotides: TGTGCCAGCAGCTTGCGGGAGATTGACCTAAACACCGGGGAGCTGTTTTTT.

The V and J genes are TRBV27 and TRBJ2-1; 7 bases map to TRBD2. CDR3 length: 15 residues. J gave up 5 bases and V 3 bases, and 7 bases lay outside the gene matches. CDR1 and CDR2 from the germline V gene are MNHEY and SMNVEV (reference sequence). The CDR3 region is CASSFRGRTDNEQFF. Written as DNA, the CDR3 is TGTGCCAGCAGTTTTCGCGGGAGAACCGACAATGAGCAGTTCTTC.

The V call is TRBV7-3, the J call TRBJ2-3; 16 bases are a match to TRBD2. With 1 base clipped from V and 4 bases from J, the junction kept 11 bases outside the gene matches. The germline V gene encodes CDR1 SGHTA and CDR2 FQGTGA. The CDR3 is 20 amino acids. For the CDR3, the DNA is TGTGCCAGCAGCTTAAAGGGGACCGGGACTAGCGGGAGGGTTCCAGATACGCAGTATTTT. This sequence encodes CASSLKGTGTSGRVPDTQYF.

The chain carries TRBV6-5 and TRBJ1-2; no reliable D call. CDR3 length: 12 amino acids. Germline values: CDR1 MNHEY, CDR2 SVGAGI. V lost 6 bases, J lost 6 bases, and 11 bases lay in between. The CDR3: CASSAGGHGYTF. The CDR3 coding sequence is TGTGCCAGCAGCGCCGGAGGGCATGGCTACACCTTC.

The chain recombines TRBV5-4 with TRBJ2-1; tentatively, D is TRBD1 (5 bases). CDR3 length: 14 amino acids. Germline lookup yields CDR1 SGHNT and CDR2 YYREEE (reference sequence). V gave up 4 bases and J gave up 6 bases, with 14 bases separating them. The CDR3 coding sequence is TGTGCCAGCAGCCGATCAGGGTGGGCCAATGAGCAGTTCTTC. It yields the protein CASSRSGWANEQFF.

The chain couples TRBV7-9 to TRBJ2-7, with D unresolved. With 6 bases removed from V and 0 bases from J, the gap between germline ends came to 9 bases. The CDR3 loop spans 13 amino acids. Germline CDR1 SEHNR, CDR2 FQNEAQ (reference sequence). This chain's CDR3 is CASSKRNSYEQYF. The CDR3 DNA is TGTGCCAGCAGTAAGAGGAACTCCTACGAGCAGTACTTC.

The chain links TRBV5-8 to TRBJ1-1, with 9 bases fitting TRBD1. This CDR3 region has 15 residues. In germline, CDR1 is SGHTS, CDR2 YDEGEE. With 3 bases clipped from V and 1 base from J, the junction kept 4 bases outside the gene matches. The CDR3 is CASSSWGQGNTEAFF. In DNA, the CDR3 is TGTGCCAGCAGCTCGTGGGGACAGGGGAACACTGAAGCTTTCTTT.